This T cell receptor beta chain was captured by sequencing in a study of T cell responses to AZD1222 COVID-19 vaccine. Regarding the study as a whole: White British ancestry dominated among donors, who included more females, and clonal diversity was possibly underestimated. With dominance at 160-218 and 743-854, vaccine-associated CD4 TCRs spanned spike. There were repertoire samples only from the period after the peak T cell response.

Clones were sequenced by immunoSEQ multiplex PCR, and TCRdb holds only the in-frame ones, with some missing. In the table there are more than 150,000 clones, 90% of which are singletons. The CDR3 is 14 amino acids. V was pared by 6 bases and J by 0 bases, with 11 bases between. CDR1 is KGHSH and CDR2 is LQKENI in the germline V gene. Turning to this clone: Its specificity is not known.

The sample was peripheral blood, taken on day 0 of AZD1222 vaccination. The chain is built from TRBV18 and TRBJ1-1, with no clear D. This receptor was identified in an adult in good health. CDR3 protein: CASSPERLNTEAFF. The DNA for the CDR3 is TGTGCCAGCTCCCCAGAGAGGCTGAACACTGAAGCTTTCTTT. Drawing the rest from reference TRBV18 and TRBJ1-1, the complete variable domain is NAGVMQNPRHLVRRRGQEARLRCSPMKGHSHVYWYRQLPEEGLKFMVYLQKENIIDESGMPKERFSAEFPKEGPSILRIQQVVRGDSAAYFCASSPERLNTEAFFGQGTRLTVV.